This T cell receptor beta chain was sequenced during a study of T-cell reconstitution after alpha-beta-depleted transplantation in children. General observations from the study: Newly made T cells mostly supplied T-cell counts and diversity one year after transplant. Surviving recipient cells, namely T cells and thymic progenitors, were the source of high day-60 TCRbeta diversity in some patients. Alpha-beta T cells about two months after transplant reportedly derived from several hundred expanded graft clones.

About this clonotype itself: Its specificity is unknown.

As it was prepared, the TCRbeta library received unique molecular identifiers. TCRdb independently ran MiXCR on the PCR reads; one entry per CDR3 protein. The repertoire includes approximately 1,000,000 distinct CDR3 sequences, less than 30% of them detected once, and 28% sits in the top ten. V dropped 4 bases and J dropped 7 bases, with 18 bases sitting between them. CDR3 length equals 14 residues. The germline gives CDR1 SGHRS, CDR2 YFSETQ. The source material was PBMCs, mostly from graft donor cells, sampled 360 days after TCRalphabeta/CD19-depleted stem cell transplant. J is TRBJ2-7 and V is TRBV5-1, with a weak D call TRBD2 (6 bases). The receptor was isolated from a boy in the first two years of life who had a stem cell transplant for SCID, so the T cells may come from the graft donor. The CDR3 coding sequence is TGCGCCAGCAGCCTCGAGACCTTGGCGGGGGAGCAGTACTTC. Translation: CASSLETLAGEQYF.